The table lists the clone carrying this TCR beta chain with a few counts. This entry is derived from a study of blood T cell repertoires in COVID-19. Study-level background: Researchers got acute and convalescent COVID-19 samples from the United States, Italy and Spain. PBMCs, B-cell-depleted T cells, or T cells were the source of the cDNA or gDNA that made up the material.

In the original workflow: Estimates of nucleated cell counts were drawn from the amplification of reference gene primers. Using immunoSEQ multiplex PCR, the repertoire was profiled, and TCRdb retains in-frame clones only, with some absent. V and J calls and clone size are those listed in that table; D and trimming were worked out from the DNA. This table holds some 41,000 clones, nearly 85% found once. The germline gives CDR1 MNHEY, CDR2 SMNVEV (reference sequence). The V segment lost 7 bases and the J segment 7 bases; nucleotides outside the gene matches: 14. The CDR3 sequence is 15 residues long. The V and J genes are TRBV27 and TRBJ2-7; 9 positions match TRBD1. The clonotype was recovered from a man aged 80 or over in a cohort sampled during active COVID-19. Sequencing was done on a sample of peripheral blood. The CDR3 sequence: CASKPGTGTWGEQYF. The CDR3, as DNA: TGTGCCAGCAAACCCGGGACAGGGACTTGGGGGGAGCAGTACTTC.